These 5 T cell receptor beta chains were sequenced from one sample in a study of early T cells in non-severe SARS-CoV-2 infection. TCRdb re-called the 5' RACE reads with MiXCR, one entry per CDR3 protein. The table records 70,000 or so distinct CDR3 sequences, roughly 10% of them present only once. Sequenced sample: whole blood. The receptor source for this set is an adult who was a healthcare worker with PCR-confirmed SARS-CoV-2 infection or an uninfected control (not recorded which).

This clonotype was detected a few times. The chain links TRBV4-3 to TRBJ2-1; 14 nucleotides line up with TRBD2. The J segment lost 1 base and the V segment lost 0 bases, leaving 8 bases of the junction unmatched. The CDR3 spans 20 residues. The germline gives CDR1 LGHNA, CDR2 YSLEER. CDR3 nucleotides: TGCGCCAGCAGCCAAGACCAGGGACTAGCGGGAGTTTGGTCCTACAATGAGCAGTTCTTC. Protein product: CASSQDQGLAGVWSYNEQFF.

This clonotype was counted at least ten times. This rearrangement joins TRBV28 to TRBJ1-2; tentative D call: TRBD1 (5 bases). The V gene's germline CDR1 is MDHEN and CDR2 SYDVKM. This CDR3 has 13 residues. The V and J ends lost 2 bases and 6 bases respectively, with 10 bases between them. CDR3 loop: CASSLQGANGYTF. CDR3 nucleotide sequence: TGTGCCAGCAGTTTACAAGGGGCCAATGGCTACACCTTC.

In its sample, this clonotype was seen many times. This sequence joins TRBV20-1 and TRBJ2-2; TRBD1 matches 8 bases. Germline CDR1 and CDR2: DFQATT and SNEGSKA (reference sequence). V dropped 1 base and J dropped 7; count of bases not matched to a gene: 5. The CDR3 runs to 14 residues. Here the CDR3 DNA reads TGCAGTGCTAGAGGTCAGGGGGCGAACGGGGAGCTGTTTTTT. It translates to CSARGQGANGELFF.

This sequence joins TRBV7-8 and TRBJ2-7; D gene ambiguous. Germline lookup yields CDR1 SGHVS and CDR2 FQNEAQ. Trimming pared 6 bases from V and 6 bases from J, leaving 15 bases between. The CDR3 has 13 amino acids. The CDR3 spells CASRYRLSGEQYF. The CDR3 DNA sequence: TGTGCCAGCAGATATAGGCTATCGGGCGAGCAGTACTTC. Drawing the rest from reference TRBV7-8 and TRBJ2-7, the complete variable domain is GAGVSQSPRYKVAKRGQDVALRCDPISGHVSLFWYQQALGQGPEFLTYFQNEAQLDKSGLPSDRFFAERPEGSVSTLKIQRTQQEDSAVYLCASRYRLSGEQYFGPGTRLTVT.

Many counts were recorded for this clonotype. The chain uses TRBV13 and TRBJ2-2; D is uncertain. CDR3 length: 13 residues. Looked up from germline, CDR1 is PRHDT and CDR2 is FYEKMQ (reference sequence). Trimming cost V 4 bases and J 5 bases, with 8 bases left between them. This CDR3 reads CASSSRATGELFF. The CDR3 nucleotides are TGTGCCAGCAGCTCCAGAGCTACCGGGGAGCTGTTTTTT.